Following are 10 T cell receptor beta chains from one sample sequenced in a study of blood T cell repertoires in COVID-19. Data came from immunoSEQ multiplex PCR; TCRdb stores just in-frame clones and leaves some out. The sample includes approximately 220,000 clones, 80% to 90% of them seen just once. The sample taken for sequencing was PBMCs or T cells enriched from blood (not recorded which). The receptor set was obtained from a woman between 40 and 50 years old with acute COVID-19.

V gene TRBV11-2 combines with J gene TRBJ1-2; perhaps TRBD1 as D (6 bases). CDR1 is SGHAT and CDR2 is FQNNGV in the germline V gene. This CDR3 comprises 15 residues. V lost 3 bases, J lost 4 bases, and 15 bases lay in between. The CDR3 region is CASSLGQGTGYGYTF. The CDR3 DNA follows: TGTGCCAGCAGCTTGGGGCAGGGGACCGGCTATGGCTACACCTTC.

The J gene is TRBJ1-5, the V gene TRBV15; D unresolved. The CDR3 runs to 16 residues. V was pared by 2 bases and J by 6 bases, with 17 bases between. CDR1 and CDR2 (germline): LNHNV, YYDKDF (reference sequence). The CDR3 is CATSRSGNQRGQPQHF. The CDR3 coding sequence is TGTGCCACCAGCAGATCGGGGAATCAACGGGGTCAGCCCCAGCATTTT.

The V and J genes are TRBV19 and TRBJ1-2, with TRBD1 identical over 12 bases. After removal of 5 bases from V and 6 bases from J, the junction contained 16 bases not matched to a gene. The CDR3 spans 18 residues. Looked up from germline, CDR1 is LNHDA and CDR2 is SQIVND (reference sequence). The CDR3 sequence is CASSPKRGQGARSHGYTF. The CDR3 DNA sequence: TGTGCCAGTAGTCCAAAGAGGGGACAGGGGGCGCGGAGTCATGGCTACACCTTC.

The chain links TRBV19 to TRBJ1-2; 7 positions agree with TRBD1. The CDR3 spans 14 residues. CDR1 and CDR2 (germline): LNHDA, SQIVND (reference sequence). Trimming cost V 3 bases and J 4 bases; bases outside gene matches: 5. The chain's CDR3 is CASSIGDRVYGYTF. The CDR3 DNA follows: TGTGCCAGTAGTATCGGAGACAGGGTCTATGGCTACACCTTC.

The chain's CDR3 is CASSSVLANTEAFF. The CDR3 DNA sequence: TGCGCCAGCAGTAGCGTATTAGCGAACACTGAAGCTTTCTTT. The chain has TRBV5-1 and TRBJ1-1; D gene ambiguous. CDR3 length: 14 residues. Per the germline V gene, CDR1 is SGHRS and CDR2 is YFSETQ. V lost 5 bases and J 1 base, leaving 12 bases between the germline ends.

This clone was counted once. This chain links TRBV10-3 with TRBJ1-1, with 7 bases identical to TRBD1. Looked up from germline, CDR1 is ENHRY and CDR2 is SYGVKD. This CDR3 has 15 amino acids. The J segment lost 7 bases and the V segment lost 2 bases, leaving 10 bases of the junction unmatched. CDR3 protein: CAISEGGQPPFEAFF. CDR3 coding DNA: TGTGCCATCAGTGAGGGGGGACAGCCCCCATTTGAAGCTTTCTTT.

This clone showed up just a few times. This chain links TRBV28 with TRBJ1-3, with no clear D. V dropped 5 bases and J dropped 0 bases, with 11 bases sitting between them. CDR1 is MDHEN and CDR2 is SYDVKM in the germline V gene. The CDR3 loop spans 15 amino acids. The CDR3: CASSVTELSGNTIYF. The DNA for the CDR3 is TGTGCCAGCAGTGTTACAGAACTCTCTGGAAACACCATATATTTT.

This clone has just one count. The chain combines TRBV19 with TRBJ1-5; 7 positions agree with TRBD1. CDR3 size: 14 residues. Germline CDR1 LNHDA, CDR2 SQIVND (reference sequence). V was pared by 5 bases and J by 2 bases, with 3 bases of the junction left unmatched. In nucleotides, the CDR3 is TGTGCCAGTAGTTATACAGGGGGCAATCAGCCCCAGCATTTT. Its translation: CASSYTGGNQPQHF.

This chain links TRBV6-5 with TRBJ2-2; D ambiguous. The CDR3 extends over 13 amino acids. Germline lookup yields CDR1 MNHEY and CDR2 SVGAGI. Trimming took off 4 bases at V and 3 bases at J, with 6 bases between the two ends. As DNA, the CDR3 is TGTGCCAGCAGTTCCCCCTACACCGGGGAGCTGTTTTTT. It encodes CASSSPYTGELFF.

The genes are TRBV6-6 and TRBJ1-1, with TRBD1 matching over 8 bases. The CDR3 is 14 residues long. CDR1 is MNHNY and CDR2 is SVGAGI in the germline V gene (reference sequence). V was clipped by 2 bases and J by 2 bases; unmatched bases: 1. CDR3 loop: CASSYDRGNTEAFF. CDR3 sequence (DNA): TGTGCCAGCAGTTACGACAGGGGTAACACTGAAGCTTTCTTT.